These 22 T cell receptor beta chains came from one sample sequenced in a study of CD8 T cells in ankylosing spondylitis listed by TCRdb under 2017. The full study reports these points: Blood from ankylosing spondylitis patients appeared to be characterized by a TCR beta motif composed of under 10 highly homologous amino acid variants.

The receptor library was made with 5' RACE. Reads for this sample came from an Illumina HiSeq 2500. TCRdb trimmed the raw reads at Q25, called clones with MiXCR and kept productive beta chains. Duplicate CDR3 protein sequences are folded into a single record with the most common DNA and genes. The sample table shows under 450,000 distinct CDR3 sequences, and 17% are seen once. Clones ranked in the top ten supply around 0.92% of the sample. These receptors lack a known antigen. Specimen: blood, either unsorted or a sorted T cell fraction (not recorded which). The receptors shown here come from a male donor with ankylosing spondylitis.

The V call is TRBV5-1, the J call TRBJ2-7, with 12 bases lining up with TRBD1. With V trimmed by 1 base and J by 6 bases, 8 bases remained unmatched. The CDR3 runs 16 residues. Germline V gene lookup returns CDR1 SGHRS and CDR2 YFSETQ. The CDR3 reads CASSLYGTGGFSEQYF. CDR3 bases: TGCGCCAGCAGCTTGTATGGGACAGGGGGCTTTAGCGAGCAGTACTTC. The variable domain in full, completed from reference TRBV5-1 and TRBJ2-7, reads KAGVTQTPRYLIKTRGQQVTLSCSPISGHRSVSWYQQTPGQGLQFLFEYFSETQRNKGNFPGRFSGRQFSNSRSEMNVSTLELGDSALYLCASSLYGTGGFSEQYFGPGTRLTVT.

The table lists this clonotype with a few counts. The chain is built from TRBV5-1 and TRBJ2-3; D is ambiguous. The CDR3 runs 16 residues. From germline, CDR1 is SGHRS and CDR2 YFSETQ. Trimming took off 0 bases at V and 0 bases at J, with 11 bases between the two ends. CDR3 nucleotide sequence: TGCGCCAGCAGCTTGGGGGTCTTGCCCAGCACAGATACGCAGTATTTT. This encodes CASSLGVLPSTDTQYF.

The CDR3 here is CSVKLLDGYEQYF. In DNA form, the CDR3 reads TGCAGCGTGAAGTTACTGGACGGATACGAGCAGTACTTC. The chain recombines TRBV29-1 with TRBJ2-7; D ambiguous. V dropped 6 bases and J dropped 4 bases, with 16 bases sitting between them. CDR1 and CDR2 (germline): SQVTM, ANQGSEA. This CDR3 has 13 residues.

The table lists this clonotype with a few counts. V and J are TRBV20-1 and TRBJ2-5; D might be TRBD2 (5 bases). Between the trimmed V and J ends, which lost 0 bases and 2 bases, there was a span of 13 bases. Germline loops: CDR1 DFQATT, CDR2 SNEGSKA (reference sequence). The CDR3 is 15 amino acids. DNA for the CDR3: TGCAGTGCTAGAGATGGGAGACTACCGCAAGAGACCCAGTACTTC. Protein: CSARDGRLPQETQYF.

In its sample, this clonotype was seen a few times. This chain uses TRBV6-2 or TRBV6-3 with TRBJ2-7; 8 bases are a match to TRBD1. J was trimmed by 6 bases and V by 2 bases; bases with no gene match: 9. CDR1 and CDR2 from the germline V gene are MNHEY and SVGEGT. The CDR3 length is 15 residues. The CDR3 is CASSYHNRGSAEQYF. The CDR3 nucleotides read TGTGCCAGCAGTTACCATAACAGGGGGTCCGCCGAGCAGTACTTC.

The rearrangement links TRBV4-2 to TRBJ1-6; no clear D gene. Trimming removed 6 bases from V and 5 bases from J, with 14 bases in between. Germline V gene data show CDR1 as LGHNA and CDR2 as YNFKEQ. CDR3 length equals 15 residues. The CDR3 here is CASRQSFQDNSPLHF. The CDR3 nucleotides read TGTGCCAGCAGGCAGAGCTTCCAAGATAATTCACCCCTCCACTTT.

There are a few counts of this clonotype. The chain couples TRBV18 to TRBJ2-2, with unresolved D. Trimming stripped 0 bases from V and 1 base from J, with 6 bases between. The CDR3 contains 15 residues. CDR1 and CDR2 from the germline V gene are KGHSH and LQKENI. This chain's CDR3 is CASSPPGENTGELFF. For the CDR3, the DNA is TGTGCCAGCTCACCACCCGGAGAGAACACCGGGGAGCTGTTTTTT.

This rearrangement joins TRBV5-1 to TRBJ2-7; D could derive from TRBD1 or TRBD2 (5 bases each). CDR1 is SGHRS and CDR2 is YFSETQ in the germline V gene. V lost 6 bases and J lost 2, with 15 bases in between. This CDR3 is 14 amino acids long. The CDR3 nucleotides are TGCGCCAGCACTCCCCTAGCAGGGACCTACGAGCAGTACTTC. Protein sequence: CASTPLAGTYEQYF.

V is TRBV7-2 and J is TRBJ1-5; D remains unclear. V was cut by 1 base and J by 5 bases, with 12 bases left in between. The germline V gene encodes CDR1 SGHTA and CDR2 FQGNSA. The CDR3 loop spans 15 amino acids. The DNA for the CDR3 is TGTGCCAGCAGCTTAGGCATGCAGCCGCATCAGCCCCAGCATTTT. This gives the protein CASSLGMQPHQPQHF.

The V call is TRBV11-2, the J call TRBJ1-4; D is unclear. V was trimmed by 1 base and J by 0 bases, leaving 9 bases between them. The CDR3 totals 16 residues. Germline-derived CDR1 and CDR2 are SGHAT and FQNNGV. CDR3: CASSLGQTPTNEKLFF. The CDR3 region has the DNA TGTGCCAGCAGCTTAGGTCAGACCCCAACTAATGAAAAACTGTTTTTT.

This clonotype was seen a few times. The gene calls are TRBV5-1 and TRBJ2-1; 8 positions match TRBD2. Trimming cost V 4 bases and J 5 bases; bases outside gene matches: 2. Germline values: CDR1 SGHRS, CDR2 YFSETQ. The CDR3 is made up of 13 amino acids. CDR3 residues: CASSRGLDNEQFF. CDR3 bases: TGCGCCAGCAGCAGGGGACTAGACAATGAGCAGTTCTTC.

The sample holds a few counts of this clonotype. The rearrangement joins TRBV19 to TRBJ1-1, with D possibly TRBD1 on 5 matching bases. Germline-derived CDR1 and CDR2 are LNHDA and SQIVND (reference sequence). This CDR3 spans 15 amino acids. The V end was cut by 2 bases, the J end by 0 bases, with 10 bases between. The CDR3 sequence is CASSIRGALNTEAFF. CDR3 nucleotides: TGTGCCAGTAGTATAAGAGGGGCATTGAACACTGAAGCTTTCTTT.

This clonotype was counted many times. V is TRBV5-1 and J is TRBJ2-5; D might be TRBD1 or TRBD2, each matching 5 bases. This CDR3 region has 14 residues. V was clipped by 4 bases and J by 1 base, with 11 bases between them. The germline V gene encodes CDR1 SGHRS and CDR2 YFSETQ. The CDR3 sequence: CASSTGDAQETQYF. Written as DNA, the CDR3 is TGCGCCAGCAGCACTGGGGACGCCCAAGAGACCCAGTACTTC.

This clonotype has just a few counts. The rearrangement links TRBV20-1 to TRBJ2-1, with D possibly matching TRBD2 (5 bases). This CDR3 is 18 amino acids long. V shed 3 bases and J shed 0 bases, with 21 bases lying between them. Germline V gene lookup returns CDR1 DFQATT and CDR2 SNEGSKA (reference sequence). The CDR3 region is CSASGGIVIKSSYNEQFF. DNA of the CDR3: TGCAGTGCTAGCGGAGGTATAGTCATAAAGAGCTCCTACAATGAGCAGTTCTTC.

V gene TRBV7-8 combines with J gene TRBJ2-3; D gene unclear. This CDR3 has 13 amino acids. From germline, CDR1 is SGHVS and CDR2 FQNEAQ. V was trimmed by 0 bases and J by 6 bases, leaving 7 bases between them. CDR3: CASSLAASDTQYF. For the CDR3, the DNA is TGTGCCAGCAGCTTAGCGGCGAGCGATACGCAGTATTTT. Based on the CDR3 plus reference TRBV7-8 and TRBJ2-3, the full variable domain is GAGVSQSPRYKVAKRGQDVALRCDPISGHVSLFWYQQALGQGPEFLTYFQNEAQLDKSGLPSDRFFAERPEGSVSTLKIQRTQQEDSAVYLCASSLAASDTQYFGPGTRLTVL.

This clonotype was seen many times. The CDR3: CATSRDLSANTIYF. The CDR3 DNA reads as TGTGCCACCAGCAGAGATTTATCGGCAAACACCATATATTTT. This chain joins TRBV15 and TRBJ1-3; D gene uncertain. V was clipped by 0 bases and J by 6 bases, with 9 bases between them. The CDR3 runs 14 residues. CDR1 is LNHNV and CDR2 is YYDKDF in the germline V gene (reference sequence). Combining the CDR3 with reference TRBV15 and TRBJ1-3 gives the whole variable domain DAMVIQNPRYQVTQFGKPVTLSCSQTLNHNVMYWYQQKSSQAPKLLFHYYDKDFNNEADTPDNFQSRRPNTSFCFLDIRSPGLGDTAMYLCATSRDLSANTIYFGEGSWLTVV.

The chain employs TRBV11-1 and TRBJ2-6; D is unresolved. Germline CDR1 is SGHAT and CDR2 is FQDESV (reference sequence). V was cut by 6 bases and J by 2 bases, with 5 bases left in between. The CDR3 is 13 amino acids. CDR3 bases: TGTGCCAGCAGACCAGCTGGGGCCAACGTCCTGACTTTC. The encoded protein is CASRPAGANVLTF.

This chain uses TRBV7-9 with TRBJ1-1; D not certain. V shed 5 bases and J shed 3 bases, with 19 bases lying between them. The germline gives CDR1 SEHNR, CDR2 FQNEAQ (reference sequence). The CDR3 consists of 16 residues. The CDR3 protein is CASSPRRILADTEAFF. The CDR3 region has the DNA TGTGCCAGCAGCCCAAGGAGGATCCTGGCAGACACTGAAGCTTTCTTT.

A few counts support this clonotype. The chain uses TRBV10-3 and TRBJ2-7; D remains ambiguous. The V and J ends lost 0 bases and 6 bases respectively, with 15 bases between them. The CDR3 length is 15 residues. Germline CDR1 and CDR2: ENHRY and SYGVKD. DNA for the CDR3: TGTGCCATCAGTGAGTCGACTCCTGGATACGGCGAGCAGTACTTC. This translates into CAISESTPGYGEQYF.

This clonotype has a handful of counts. The gene calls are TRBV28 and TRBJ2-2; possibly TRBD2 for D (6 bases). Trimming cost V 2 bases and J 6 bases, with 16 bases left between them. The CDR3 sequence is 16 residues long. CDR1 and CDR2 (germline): MDHEN, SYDVKM. DNA for the CDR3: TGTGCCAGCAGTTTAGTGGGAATGGGGGGTGCCGGGGAGCTGTTTTTT. Protein sequence: CASSLVGMGGAGELFF.

This clonotype showed up many times. This rearrangement joins TRBV6-1 to TRBJ2-2, with TRBD2 matching 8 bases. J lost 0 bases, V lost 6 bases, and 6 bases had no gene match. There are 16 residues in the CDR3. CDR1 is MNHNS and CDR2 is SASEGT in the germline V gene. The CDR3, as DNA: TGTGCCAGCAGCCCGAGGGGACTAGCGAACACCGGGGAGCTGTTTTTT. This encodes CASSPRGLANTGELFF.

This clonotype was seen a few times. The V and J genes are TRBV12-3 or TRBV12-4 and TRBJ2-4; 9 bases agree with TRBD1. V lost 5 bases and J lost 0; bases outside the gene matches: 14. The CDR3 length is 19 residues. The CDR3, as DNA: TGTGCCAGCAGTCCTCGGGGGACAGGGTCCTTAGGAGCCAAAAACATTCAGTACTTC. Protein sequence: CASSPRGTGSLGAKNIQYF.